This T cell receptor (beta chain) was profiled in a study of Graves' ophthalmopathy and Graves' hyperthyroidism. Details on this clonotype: Antigen: not known. A single base separates this from a much larger clone, so it may be a read error.

The CDR3 is 15 amino acids. From germline, CDR1 is LNHDA and CDR2 SQIVND (reference sequence). Amplification targeted the TCR beta CDR3 regions, with RNA transcripts as the source material. Investigators did first-round RT-PCR with HTBI primers, then second-round multiplex PCR. TCRdb called the multiplex PCR reads again in MiXCR, with one record for every CDR3 protein. Among 500,000 to 600,000 distinct CDR3 sequences listed, 35% to 45% were seen once. Study-wide points: Ophthalmopathy progression cases were predicted by the model with approximately 66% sensitivity and 72.22% specificity. Appearing in blood as well were most expanded thyroid clonotypes above 0.001 frequency.

Among the hyperthyroidism patients, all were newly diagnosed, aged 18 to 65, with under 2 months' duration. In this cohort, patients with other autoimmune diseases, uncontrolled infections, pregnancy or lactation were excluded. Sequenced: peripheral blood or thyroid tissue (not recorded which). This rearrangement joins TRBV19 to TRBJ1-5; tentatively, D is TRBD1 (5 bases). This clonotype was obtained from an adult man with Graves' hyperthyroidism. The CDR3: CASTSVRDLGQLQHF. Here the CDR3 DNA reads TGTGCCAGTACCTCGGTCAGGGATTTAGGGCAGCTCCAGCATTTT.